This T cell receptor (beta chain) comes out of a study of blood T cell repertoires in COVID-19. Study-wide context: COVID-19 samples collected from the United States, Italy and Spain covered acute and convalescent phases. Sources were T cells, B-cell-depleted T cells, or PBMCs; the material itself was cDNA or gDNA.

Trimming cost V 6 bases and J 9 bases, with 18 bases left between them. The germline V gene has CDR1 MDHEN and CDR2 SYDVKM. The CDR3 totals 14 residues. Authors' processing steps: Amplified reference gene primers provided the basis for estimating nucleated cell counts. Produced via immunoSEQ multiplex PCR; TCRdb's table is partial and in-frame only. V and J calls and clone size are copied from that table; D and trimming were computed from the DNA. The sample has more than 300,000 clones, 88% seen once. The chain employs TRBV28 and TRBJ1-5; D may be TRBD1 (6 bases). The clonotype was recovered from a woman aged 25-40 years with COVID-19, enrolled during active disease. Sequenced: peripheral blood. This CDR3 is CASRNTGSLGPQHF. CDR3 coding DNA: TGTGCCAGCAGGAACACAGGGTCCTTGGGGCCCCAGCATTTT.